A few counts support the clone carrying this T cell receptor (beta chain). This record belongs to a study of early T cells in non-severe SARS-CoV-2 infection. From germline, CDR1 is DFQATT and CDR2 SNEGSKA (reference sequence). CDR3 length equals 13 residues. Trimming took 2 bases from V and 7 from J, leaving 13 bases between them. TCRdb reprocessed the 5' RACE reads with MiXCR, giving one entry per CDR3 protein. Here the sample spans tens of thousands of distinct CDR3 sequences, 13% to 15% being singletons. The gene calls are TRBV20-1 and TRBJ2-3; D might be TRBD1 or TRBD2, each matching 5 bases. The sequencing input was whole blood. The clonotype originates from an adult who was a healthcare worker with PCR-confirmed SARS-CoV-2 infection or an uninfected control (not recorded which). CDR3 bases: TGCAGTGCTAGAATACTAGGGGCGAATACGCAGTATTTT. Protein sequence: CSARILGANTQYF.